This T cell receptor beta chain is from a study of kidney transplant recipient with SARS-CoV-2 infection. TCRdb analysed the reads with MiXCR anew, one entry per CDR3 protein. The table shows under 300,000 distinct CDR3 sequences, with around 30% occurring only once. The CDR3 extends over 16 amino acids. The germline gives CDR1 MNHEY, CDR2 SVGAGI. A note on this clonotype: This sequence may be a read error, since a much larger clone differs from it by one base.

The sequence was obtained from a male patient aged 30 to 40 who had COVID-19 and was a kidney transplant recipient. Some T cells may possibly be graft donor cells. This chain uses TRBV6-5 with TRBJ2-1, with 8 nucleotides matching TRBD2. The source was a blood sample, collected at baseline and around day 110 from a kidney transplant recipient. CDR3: CASSSTLAGPYNEQLF. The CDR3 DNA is TGTGCCAGCAGTTCTACTTTAGCGGGGCCCTACAATGAGCAGCTCTTC.